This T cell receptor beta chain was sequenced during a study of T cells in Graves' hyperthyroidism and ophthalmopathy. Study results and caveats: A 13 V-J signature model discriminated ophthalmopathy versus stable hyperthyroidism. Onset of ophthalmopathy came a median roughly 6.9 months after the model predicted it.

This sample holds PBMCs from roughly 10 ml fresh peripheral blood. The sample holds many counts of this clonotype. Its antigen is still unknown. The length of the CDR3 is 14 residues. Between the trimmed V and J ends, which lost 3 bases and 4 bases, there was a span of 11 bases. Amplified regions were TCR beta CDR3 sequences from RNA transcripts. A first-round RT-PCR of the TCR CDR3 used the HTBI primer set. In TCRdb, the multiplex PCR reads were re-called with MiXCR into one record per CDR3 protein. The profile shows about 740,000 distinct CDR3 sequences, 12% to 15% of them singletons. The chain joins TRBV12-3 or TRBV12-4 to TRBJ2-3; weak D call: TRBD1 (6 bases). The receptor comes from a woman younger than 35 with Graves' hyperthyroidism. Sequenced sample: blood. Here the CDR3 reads CASSFRQGPDTQYF. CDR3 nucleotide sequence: TGTGCCAGCAGTTTTCGTCAGGGGCCAGATACGCAGTATTTT.